This passage covers 21 T cell receptor beta chains from one sample sequenced in a study of OX40 agonist ivuxolimab in advanced cancers. Sequenced by immunoSEQ multiplex PCR; TCRdb stores in-frame clones only, minus some. The table has around 20,000 clones, about 70% seen once. This material consisted of CD4+ or CD8+ T cells sorted from blood, taken in a trial of the OX40 agonist ivuxolimab. The receptors here all came from an adult with an advanced solid tumor such as melanoma, head and neck, liver or kidney cancer.

V and J are TRBV5-6 and TRBJ2-1; no clear D. Germline assignment: CDR1 SGHDT and CDR2 YYEEEE. CDR3 length equals 11 residues. Trimming cost V 2 bases and J 10 bases, with 7 bases left between them. The CDR3 nucleotides are TGTGCCAGCAGCTTCTACCCCGAGCAGTTCTTC. It encodes CASSFYPEQFF.

The CDR3 reads CASSGTSGGTDTQYF. The CDR3, as DNA: TGTGCCAGCAGTGGGACTAGCGGGGGGACAGATACGCAGTATTTT. The chain is built from TRBV6-4 and TRBJ2-3; 14 positions agree with TRBD2. This CDR3 is built from 15 residues. Germline-derived CDR1 and CDR2 are MRHNA and SNTAGT. J was trimmed by 3 bases and V by 4 bases; bases with no gene match: 0.

J is TRBJ2-1 and V is TRBV15, with D perhaps matching TRBD2 (6 bases). V shed 0 bases and J shed 4 bases, with 10 bases lying between them. The CDR3 is made up of 15 amino acids. Germline-derived CDR1 and CDR2 are LNHNV and YYDKDF (reference sequence). In nucleotides, the CDR3 is TGTGCCACCAGCAGAGAAGGTAGCGGTTACAATGAGCAGTTCTTC. This encodes CATSREGSGYNEQFF. Variable domain in full (rest from reference TRBV15 and TRBJ2-1): DAMVIQNPRYQVTQFGKPVTLSCSQTLNHNVMYWYQQKSSQAPKLLFHYYDKDFNNEADTPDNFQSRRPNTSFCFLDIRSPGLGDTAMYLCATSREGSGYNEQFFGPGTRLTVL.

This clone occurred once. The chain uses TRBV21-1 and TRBJ2-5. TRBV21-1 corresponds to a pseudogene. The CDR3 has 16 residues. CDR3 sequence (DNA): TGTGCCAGCAGCAAGATATCCAGCAAATACCAAGAGACCCAGTACTTC. Its protein is CASSKISSKYQETQYF.

This clone was detected a few times. This rearrangement joins TRBV27 to TRBJ2-7; D not resolved. V was trimmed by 2 bases and J by 4 bases, leaving 9 bases between them. Germline CDR1 MNHEY, CDR2 SMNVEV (reference sequence). There are 13 residues in the CDR3. CDR3 sequence: CASSLRPWYEQYF. The CDR3 coding sequence is TGTGCCAGCAGTTTAAGACCGTGGTACGAGCAGTACTTC.

There are a few counts of this clone. The chain couples TRBV13 to TRBJ2-3; D remains unclear. This CDR3 region has 16 residues. The germline V and J ends were trimmed by 5 bases and 6 bases, with 21 bases remaining between them. Germline V gene data show CDR1 as PRHDT and CDR2 as FYEKMQ (reference sequence). CDR3 nucleotides: TGTGCCAGCAGCCCTAGTAGTTCTTTTCACGCCGATACGCAGTATTTT. Amino acid sequence: CASSPSSSFHADTQYF.

J is TRBJ1-1 and V is TRBV28, with 8 bases matching TRBD1. Germline V gene data show CDR1 as MDHEN and CDR2 as SYDVKM. V dropped 0 bases and J dropped 0; count of bases not matched to a gene: 3. This CDR3 is built from 16 residues. The CDR3 is CASSLWGQAMNTEAFF. The CDR3 DNA reads TGTGCCAGCAGTTTATGGGGACAGGCAATGAACACTGAAGCTTTCTTT.

This chain uses TRBV7-3 with TRBJ2-2; D is undetermined. The V and J ends lost 1 base and 6 bases respectively, with 6 bases between them. The CDR3 is made up of 13 amino acids. Germline V gene lookup returns CDR1 SGHTA and CDR2 FQGTGA. CDR3 in amino acids: CASSLNPAGELFF. CDR3 nucleotide sequence: TGTGCCAGCAGCTTAAACCCGGCCGGGGAGCTGTTTTTT.

V and J are TRBV5-1 and TRBJ1-2, with 7 bases identical to TRBD1. The V and J ends lost 0 bases and 4 bases, in that order; junction bases with no gene match: 3. The germline V gene encodes CDR1 SGHRS and CDR2 YFSETQ. CDR3 length: 14 residues. CDR3 nucleotide sequence: TGCGCCAGCAGCTTGGGGGGACAGTCCTATGGCTACACCTTC. Amino acid sequence: CASSLGGQSYGYTF. Full variable domain (missing parts from reference TRBV5-1 and TRBJ1-2): KAGVTQTPRYLIKTRGQQVTLSCSPISGHRSVSWYQQTPGQGLQFLFEYFSETQRNKGNFPGRFSGRQFSNSRSEMNVSTLELGDSALYLCASSLGGQSYGYTFGSGTRLTVV.

This chain connects TRBV5-1 to TRBJ2-7; TRBD1 aligns across 7 bases. CDR1 SGHRS and CDR2 YFSETQ come from the germline V gene. The V segment lost 1 base and the J segment 2 bases; nucleotides outside the gene matches: 9. CDR3 length: 16 residues. The CDR3 protein is CASSLPEAGGAYEQYF. CDR3 coding DNA: TGCGCCAGCAGCTTGCCTGAGGCAGGGGGTGCCTACGAGCAGTACTTC.

The V and J genes are TRBV7-9 and TRBJ2-3; the match to TRBD1 covers 9 bases. This CDR3 has 15 amino acids. Trimming removed 6 bases from V and 1 base from J; junction bases left unmatched: 5. Germline V gene lookup returns CDR1 SEHNR and CDR2 FQNEAQ (reference sequence). In DNA, the CDR3 is TGTGCCAGCAGACATGGGGACAGGGGCACAGATACGCAGTATTTT. Translating it yields CASRHGDRGTDTQYF.

The rearrangement links TRBV5-1 to TRBJ2-7; no clear D. The germline V gene encodes CDR1 SGHRS and CDR2 YFSETQ. V was shortened by 2 bases and J by 0 bases, with 6 bases between the two germline ends. CDR3 length equals 13 residues. CDR3 bases: TGCGCCAGCAGCTTAGCGTTCTCCTACGAGCAGTACTTC. It yields the protein CASSLAFSYEQYF.

This chain connects TRBV6-5 to TRBJ1-1; D uncertain. The germline gives CDR1 MNHEY, CDR2 SVGAGI. Trimming removed 4 bases at V and 4 bases at J, with 10 bases between. This CDR3 contains 13 residues. The CDR3 nucleotides read TGTGCCAGCAGTTCCCCCAGGTTCACTGAAGCTTTCTTT. Residues: CASSSPRFTEAFF.

The chain carries TRBV7-9 and TRBJ2-7; no reliable D call. Germline CDR1 SEHNR, CDR2 FQNEAQ (reference sequence). This CDR3 has 14 amino acids. With 8 bases removed from V and 2 bases from J, the gap between germline ends came to 16 bases. CDR3 coding DNA: TGTGCCAGCGGGCCGCCCGACGGCACCTACGAGCAGTACTTC. Translation gives CASGPPDGTYEQYF. The whole variable domain, remainder taken from reference TRBV7-9 and TRBJ2-7, is DTGVSQNPRHKITKRGQNVTFRCDPISEHNRLYWYRQTLGQGPEFLTYFQNEAQLEKSRLLSDRFSAERPKGSFSTLEIQRTEQGDSAMYLCASGPPDGTYEQYFGPGTRLTVT.

This clone was recorded a few times. The V gene is TRBV7-9, the J gene TRBJ2-1; 10 bases match TRBD1. J lost 8 bases, V lost 1 base, and 5 bases had no gene match. The CDR3 extends over 15 amino acids. CDR1 and CDR2 from the germline V gene are SEHNR and FQNEAQ (reference sequence). CDR3 nucleotide sequence: TGTGCCAGCAGCTTAGGACAGGGGGCTTTGGATGAGCAGTTCTTC. It codes for CASSLGQGALDEQFF.

The chain couples TRBV19 to TRBJ2-7, with 7 bases identical to TRBD1. The germline V gene encodes CDR1 LNHDA and CDR2 SQIVND (reference sequence). V dropped 1 base and J dropped 5; count of bases not matched to a gene: 17. The CDR3 has 18 residues. CDR3 sequence (DNA): TGTGCCAGTAGTATAGCCCCCCCCGGACAGGCTGCTAGCCACGAGCAGTACTTC. Translation gives CASSIAPPGQAASHEQYF.

The rearrangement uses TRBV28 and TRBJ1-1; D gene unclear. This CDR3 comprises 14 residues. The V end was cut by 0 bases, the J end by 3 bases, with 8 bases between. CDR1 is MDHEN, CDR2 SYDVKM, per germline. Here the CDR3 reads CASSLWGADTEAFF. CDR3 sequence (DNA): TGTGCCAGCAGTTTATGGGGCGCCGACACTGAAGCTTTCTTT.

The chain is built from TRBV14 and TRBJ1-4, with 9 bases identical to TRBD1. Trimming cost V 4 bases and J 0 bases; bases outside gene matches: 12. The CDR3 length is 19 residues. Germline assignment: CDR1 SGHDN and CDR2 FVKESK. Here the CDR3 reads CASSRSGTGWITTNEKLFF. DNA for the CDR3: TGTGCCAGCAGCCGCTCCGGGACAGGGTGGATTACAACTAATGAAAAACTGTTTTTT.

V usage is TRBV19 and J usage is TRBJ2-1, with D tentatively TRBD2 (6 bases). CDR1 LNHDA and CDR2 SQIVND come from the germline V gene (reference sequence). Trimming stripped 7 bases from V and 0 bases from J, with 13 bases between. This CDR3 region has 15 residues. CDR3 sequence: CASTIAENSYNEQFF. The CDR3 nucleotides read TGTGCCAGTACCATAGCGGAAAACTCCTACAATGAGCAGTTCTTC.

The rearrangement joins TRBV30 to TRBJ2-7; D perhaps matches TRBD2 (7 bases). Trimming removed 4 bases from V and 6 bases from J, with 19 bases in between. The CDR3 totals 14 residues. CDR1 GTSNPN and CDR2 SVGIG come from the germline V gene (reference sequence). CDR3 loop: CAWTSGGGLAEQYF. In DNA form, the CDR3 reads TGTGCCTGGACATCTGGGGGGGGCTTAGCCGAGCAGTACTTC.

J is TRBJ2-2 and V is TRBV2; 9 bases map to TRBD1. The germline V gene encodes CDR1 SNHLY and CDR2 FYNNEI. V shed 8 bases, J shed 9 bases, and the junction held 10 bases outside the gene matches. This CDR3 has 14 residues. In DNA form, the CDR3 reads TGTGCCAGCTCGCCGGGACAGGGAGGAAGGGAGCTGTTTTTT. Its protein product is CASSPGQGGRELFF.